This T cell receptor (beta chain) appears in the sequencing data of a study of blood T cell repertoires in COVID-19. Study as a whole: Samples taken during acute and convalescent COVID-19 were collected in the United States, Italy and Spain. PBMCs, B-cell-depleted T cells, or T cells were the source of the cDNA or gDNA that made up the material.

In the authors' workflow: Reference gene primer amplification gave estimated nucleated cell counts. TCRdb's table, derived via immunoSEQ multiplex PCR, lists solely in-frame clones and lacks some. V, J and clone size are those of that table, while D and trimming were read from the DNA. The data contain roughly 410,000 clones, approximately 87% of them seen just once; the ten biggest clones take up 2.3%. Seattle cases were enrolled at active infection and followed longitudinally. Trimming removed 5 bases from V and 7 bases from J; junction bases left unmatched: 15. This CDR3 spans 16 amino acids. Germline loops: CDR1 SGHVS, CDR2 FNYEAQ.

The clonotype originates from a woman aged 55-69 years with COVID-19, enrolled during active disease. The genes are TRBV7-6 and TRBJ2-7, with 9 bases identical to TRBD2. Sequenced material: peripheral blood. This CDR3 reads CASSLGFGGGEEEQYF. The CDR3 DNA follows: TGTGCCAGCAGCCTAGGGTTTGGCGGGGGGGAGGAAGAGCAGTACTTC. The whole variable domain, remainder taken from reference TRBV7-6 and TRBJ2-7, is GAGVSQSPRYKVTKRGQDVALRCDPISGHVSLYWYRQALGQGPEFLTYFNYEAQQDKSGLPNDRFSAERPEGSISTLTIQRTEQRDSAMYRCASSLGFGGGEEEQYFGPGTRLTVT.